The T cell receptor beta chain described here comes from a study of CD8+CD57+ T cells in acquired aplastic anemia. On the study more broadly: Across the sorted CD4+ and CD8+ cells, DNA amounts averaged around 3.2 ug.

The CDR3 contains 14 residues. The germline V gene has CDR1 SEHNR and CDR2 FQNEAQ (reference sequence). Between the trimmed V and J ends, which lost 6 bases and 3 bases, there was a span of 14 bases. Patients chosen for sequencing had shown CD8+CD57+ cell expansion by flow cytometry. Each patient had severe acquired aplastic anemia. At the time of blood sampling, patients had not yet received any therapy. Points from the study as a whole: The number of CD8+ CDR3 sequences shared by patients and controls was around 30.

On this clonotype: Its antigen is unidentified.

Template material for TCR beta VDJ and CDR3 profiling consisted of genomic DNA. A single record per CDR3 protein comes from TCRdb applying MiXCR to the reads. The sample has a few hundred thousand distinct CDR3 sequences, approximately 58% seen once. The TCR was taken from a human donor with aplastic anemia. The chain has TRBV7-9 and TRBJ1-1; perhaps TRBD1 as D (6 bases). The source material was sorted CD4+, CD8+, or CD8+CD57+ T cells (not recorded which) from PBMCs. The CDR3 DNA follows: TGTGCCAGCAGTCAAAGGGGGTGTGACACTGAAGCTTTCTTT. Amino acids: CASSQRGCDTEAFF.